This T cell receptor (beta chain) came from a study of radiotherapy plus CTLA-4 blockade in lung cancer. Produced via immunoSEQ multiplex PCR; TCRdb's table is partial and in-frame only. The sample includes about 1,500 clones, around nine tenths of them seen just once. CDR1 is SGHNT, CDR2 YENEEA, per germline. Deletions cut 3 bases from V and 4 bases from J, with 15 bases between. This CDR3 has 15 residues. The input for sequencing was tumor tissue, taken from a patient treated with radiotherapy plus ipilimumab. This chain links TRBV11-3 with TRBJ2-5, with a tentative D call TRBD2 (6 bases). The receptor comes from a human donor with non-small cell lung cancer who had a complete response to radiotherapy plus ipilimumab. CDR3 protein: CASSFITGRSETQYF. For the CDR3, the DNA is TGTGCCAGCAGCTTTATCACCGGGAGATCAGAGACCCAGTACTTC.